The entry below gives a single T cell receptor beta chain sequence along with its context. Antigen specificity is unknown. These data come from a study of cytomegalovirus exposure and HLA in healthy donors. Clones were read by immunoSEQ multiplex PCR, and TCRdb kept only the in-frame ones, dropping some. The data contain under 200,000 clones, 91% of them singletons. It was the approximately 130-subject validation cohort, separate from the roughly 700-subject first cohort, to which the donors belonged. Germline V lookup: CDR1 MNHEY, CDR2 SMNVEV (reference sequence). V lost 3 bases, J lost 0 bases, and 5 bases lay in between. The CDR3 loop spans 13 amino acids. General study results and limits: The finding came from a later analysis; first-cohort TCR clusters tended to co-occur in the approximately 120 validation repertoires. Cytomegalovirus association was assigned to some 160 TCR beta chains. Reported results showed that the classifier diagnosed cytomegalovirus status with high specificity and sensitivity.

The V call is TRBV27, the J call TRBJ1-2; D gene uncertain. Sample: PBMCs. The TCR was taken from a woman aged 18-29 years in good health and CMV-seropositive. CDR3 nucleotide sequence: TGTGCCAGCAGTTTCTCGTCTAACTATGGCTACACCTTC. Its protein product is CASSFSSNYGYTF.